This T cell receptor beta chain was found in a study of T cells in Graves' hyperthyroidism and ophthalmopathy. RNA transcripts yielded amplified TCR beta CDR3 regions. Primed by the HTBI set, a first-round RT-PCR was run on the TCR CDR3. Each CDR3 protein is one row after TCRdb ran MiXCR on the multiplex PCR reads. The repertoire has about 640,000 distinct CDR3 sequences, about a fifth of them found once; the top ten carry about 34%. The CDR3 totals 13 residues. V was cut by 6 bases and J by 2 bases, with 9 bases left in between. This clonotype occurred a few times. The receptor was isolated from a man aged 30 to 39 with Graves' ophthalmopathy. The chain couples TRBV12-3 or TRBV12-4 to TRBJ2-3; D possibly corresponds to TRBD2 (6 bases). The sequencing input was blood. The DNA for the CDR3 is TGTGCCAGCAGAGGAGGGCACACAGATACGCAGTATTTT. Its protein product is CASRGGHTDTQYF.